This entry concerns a single TCR beta chain. The antigen remains unidentified. Germline V lookup: CDR1 SEHNR, CDR2 FQNEAQ (reference sequence). The CDR3 length is 16 residues. V shed 5 bases and J shed 7 bases, with 18 bases lying between them. The entry originates in a study of OX40 agonist ivuxolimab in advanced cancers. Measured with immunoSEQ multiplex PCR; TCRdb has only the in-frame clones, and not every one. This table holds about 26,000 clones, over 70% found once. Study-level points and caveats: Blood T cells, both CD4+ and CD8+, expanded clonally by week 6 at 0.1 to 3.0 mg/kg. Averaging showed that CD8+ T cells had more expanded clones than CD4+ did.

V usage is TRBV7-9 and J usage is TRBJ1-6; no clear D gene. The specimen was CD4+ or CD8+ T cells sorted from blood, collected in a trial of the OX40 agonist ivuxolimab. This clonotype was sampled from an adult with an advanced solid tumor such as melanoma, head and neck, liver or kidney cancer. Here the CDR3 reads CASSLVLGLSNSPLHF. CDR3 DNA sequence: TGTGCCAGCAGCCTCGTTCTCGGACTGTCGAATTCACCCCTCCACTTT.